What follows are 9 T cell receptor beta chains derived from one specimen sequenced in a study of vaccination and CD4 T cells after COVID-19. Their antigens are not known. The study sequenced cultured CD4+ T cell DNA using the Oncomine TCR Beta short-read assay. TCRdb fed the PCR reads into MiXCR, producing one record per CDR3 protein. Among more than 9,500 distinct CDR3 sequences listed, approximately 50% were seen once. Treatment noted: roughly nine-day PBMC culture with coronavirus spike peptide pools or control peptides (ViraFEST assay). The sequenced sample was cultured CD4+ T cells from blood, obtained after SARS-CoV-2 vaccination. All receptors derive from a human donor with COVID-19.

This chain joins TRBV6-1 and TRBJ1-1, with D hard to call. Per germline, CDR1 MNHNS and CDR2 SASEGT. The CDR3 runs 14 residues. Trimming removed 8 bases at V and 5 bases at J, with 18 bases between. CDR3 loop: CASRGSIEWTEAFF. The CDR3 DNA follows: TGTGCCAGCCGGGGAAGCATAGAATGGACTGAAGCTTTCTTT.

The J gene is TRBJ1-5, the V gene TRBV15; D perhaps matches TRBD1 (5 bases). Germline values: CDR1 LNHNV, CDR2 YYDKDF (reference sequence). The length of the CDR3 is 15 residues. With 0 bases removed from V and 7 bases from J, the gap between germline ends came to 13 bases. CDR3 region: CATSREGGVEQPQHF. In DNA, the CDR3 is TGTGCCACCAGCAGAGAGGGGGGAGTAGAGCAGCCCCAGCATTTT.

The CDR3 reads CASTPGSNYGYTF. The CDR3 DNA sequence: TGTGCCAGCACCCCCGGTTCCAACTATGGCTACACCTTC. V usage is TRBV6-1 and J usage is TRBJ1-2, with unresolved D. This CDR3 has 13 amino acids. V lost 7 bases and J 2 bases, leaving 11 bases between the germline ends. The germline CDR1 and CDR2 sequences are MNHNS and SASEGT.

The chain joins TRBV2 to TRBJ2-5; D ambiguous. Deletions cut 1 base from V and 5 bases from J, with 5 bases between. The CDR3 has 12 residues. The germline V gene encodes CDR1 SNHLY and CDR2 FYNNEI. CDR3: CASSEGAETQYF. DNA for the CDR3: TGTGCCAGCAGTGAAGGGGCCGAGACCCAGTACTTC.

The V gene is TRBV19, the J gene TRBJ2-7; 7 nucleotides align to TRBD1. CDR3 size: 13 residues. Unmatched junction bases numbered 9, after V lost 8 bases and J lost 5 bases. CDR1 is LNHDA, CDR2 SQIVND, per germline (reference sequence). The CDR3 nucleotides are TGTGCCAGTGGCCAGTACAGGGGTAACGAGCAGTACTTC. Translated: CASGQYRGNEQYF. The full variable domain, with the rest looked up from reference TRBV19 and TRBJ2-7, is DGGITQSPKYLFRKEGQNVTLSCEQNLNHDAMYWYRQDPGQGLRLIYYSQIVNDFQKGDIAEGYSVSREKKESFPLTVTSAQKNPTAFYLCASGQYRGNEQYFGPGTRLTVT.

The V and J genes are TRBV27 and TRBJ1-5; TRBD1 agrees at 7 bases. V was clipped by 5 bases and J by 1 base; unmatched bases: 11. CDR1 and CDR2 (germline): MNHEY, SMNVEV (reference sequence). The CDR3 extends over 17 amino acids. The CDR3 region is CASSPGKQGLSNQPQHF. CDR3 nucleotide sequence: TGTGCCAGCAGTCCGGGTAAACAGGGGTTGAGCAATCAGCCCCAGCATTTT.

V usage is TRBV7-2 and J usage is TRBJ1-5; D unclear. Germline V gives CDR1 SGHTA, CDR2 FQGNSA. This CDR3 comprises 16 residues. Trimming removed 0 bases at V and 4 bases at J, with 13 bases between. This CDR3 reads CASSLALRTANQPQHF. DNA of the CDR3: TGTGCCAGCAGCTTAGCCCTCCGAACAGCGAATCAGCCCCAGCATTTT.

A few counts support this clonotype. The gene calls are TRBV7-2 and TRBJ1-2; possible D gene TRBD1, 6 bases. This CDR3 contains 15 residues. Germline CDR1 SGHTA, CDR2 FQGNSA. V was shortened by 0 bases and J by 4 bases, with 12 bases between the two germline ends. DNA of the CDR3: TGTGCCAGCAGCTTAGCGGCTACAGGGACCTATGGCTACACCTTC. Encoded protein: CASSLAATGTYGYTF.

A few counts support this clonotype. The chain combines TRBV20-1 with TRBJ1-1, with D hard to call. CDR1 is DFQATT, CDR2 SNEGSKA, per germline (reference sequence). This CDR3 has 14 residues. V was pared by 3 bases and J by 1 base, with 12 bases between. The CDR3 nucleotides are TGCAGTGCTAGGACCTGGCGGGGGAACACTGAAGCTTTCTTT. The encoded protein is CSARTWRGNTEAFF.